Here is one T cell receptor beta chain with its context. The antigen is undetermined. The sample belongs to a study of CXCR3-negative and CXCR3-positive naive CD8 T cells. General study results and limits: For CXCR3-positive naive cells, TRB CDR3s were more hydrophobic than those of CXCR3-negative naive cells.

5' RACE that incorporated UMI labels was used to prepare the TRB cDNA libraries. After re-calling the 5' RACE reads, TCRdb lists one entry per CDR3 protein, DNA absent. This table lists around 63,000 distinct CDR3 sequences. CDR1 and CDR2 (germline): LGHDT, YNNKEL (reference sequence). The CDR3 has 15 residues. The sequence came from a human donor in good health. Some clones in this sample may be carry-over from other donors' samples. The chain combines TRBV3-1 with TRBJ2-7; the TCRdb D gene call, TRBD1, has no DNA to confirm it. Material: naive CXCR3+ CD8+ T cells from blood. Subset described: CD45RO-CCR7+CD27+CD95- naive CD8+ T cells expressing CXCR3 (TNR3+). The CDR3 reads CASSPTQGTGHEQYF.